This is a list of T cell receptor beta chains from one sample in a study of T cells in Graves' hyperthyroidism and ophthalmopathy. TCRdb re-analysed the multiplex PCR reads in MiXCR, keeping a single row per CDR3 protein. The data show fewer than 200,000 distinct CDR3 sequences, with over 15% seen just once and around 29% held by the top ten. The sample taken for sequencing was blood. All receptors come from a woman between 50 and 59 years old with Graves' hyperthyroidism. CDR3s include the opening cysteine and the closing phenylalanine or tryptophan. D genes are given only for firm matches. Rows may omit the clone size; those that give it use once, few, many or a size class.

cdr3_length,d_call,v_call,j_call,clone_size,cdr3_aa,cdr3_nt
16,TRBD1,TRBV7-2,TRBJ1-1,many,CASSSWTGTEDTEAFF,TGTGCCAGCAGCTCTTGGACAGGGACGGAGGACACTGAAGCTTTCTTT
14,TRBD1,TRBV29-1,TRBJ2-5,.,CSVLIPGQGRAQYF,TGCAGCGTCTTGATTCCGGGACAGGGTAGGGCCCAGTACTTC
15,TRBD1,TRBV3-1,TRBJ1-5,many,CAKGPGQGVYQPQHF,TGTGCCAAGGGACCGGGACAGGGGGTGTATCAGCCCCAGCATTTT
13,.,TRBV6-2/TRBV6-3,TRBJ1-2,many,CATRETANYGYTF,TGTGCCACCCGGGAGACAGCTAACTATGGCTACACCTTC
17,.,TRBV12-3/TRBV12-4,TRBJ2-6,many,CASRPLGALRGANVLTF,TGTGCCAGCAGGCCATTAGGGGCCTTGAGAGGGGCCAACGTCCTGACTTTC
14,.,TRBV28,TRBJ1-1,.,CASSLTGPNTEAFF,TGTGCCAGCAGTTTAACAGGGCCGAACACTGAAGCTTTCTTT
15,.,TRBV5-1,TRBJ2-2,.,CASSSDTGNTGELFF,TGCGCCAGCAGCTCGGATACAGGAAACACCGGGGAGCTGTTTTTT
14,.,TRBV19,TRBJ1-1,many,CASSIGQSNTEAFF,TGTGCCAGTAGTATTGGGCAGTCGAACACTGAAGCTTTCTTT
20,TRBD2,TRBV15,TRBJ2-3,many,CATSGKFGTSGKTSTDTQYF,TGTGCCACCAGCGGAAAATTCGGGACTAGCGGGAAAACTAGCACAGATACGCAGTATTTT
14,.,TRBV11-1,TRBJ2-5,few,CASSPLGVREAQYF,TGTGCCAGCAGCCCCCTAGGGGTTAGGGAGGCCCAGTACTTC
12,.,TRBV20-1,TRBJ1-6,many,CSAGSMGSPLHF,TGCAGTGCCGGGTCCATGGGTTCACCCCTCCACTTT
12,TRBD1,TRBV20-1,TRBJ1-1,many,CSARPRGTEAFF,TGCAGTGCTCGGCCCAGGGGGACTGAAGCTTTCTTT
16,TRBD1,TRBV7-9,TRBJ1-3,few,CASGTGVNYGGNTIYF,TGTGCGAGCGGGACAGGGGTCAATTATGGTGGAAACACCATATATTTT
16,.,TRBV7-9,TRBJ1-6,many,CASSPARGSYNSPLHF,TGTGCCAGCAGCCCCGCGAGGGGCAGCTATAATTCACCCCTCCACTTT
14,.,TRBV19,TRBJ1-6,.,CASSIGQVSAPLHF,TGTGCCAGTAGTATAGGACAAGTCTCGGCACCCCTCCACTTT
13,TRBD1,TRBV29-1,TRBJ2-1,many,CSVPGQVSNEQFF,TGCAGCGTCCCGGGACAGGTTAGCAATGAGCAGTTCTTC
14,.,TRBV19,TRBJ1-1,many,CASNEPGLNTEAFF,TGTGCCAGTAACGAGCCGGGCCTGAACACTGAAGCTTTCTTT
13,TRBD2,TRBV13,TRBJ2-1,many,CASSAGLAVEQFF,TGTGCCAGCAGCGCCGGACTAGCGGTCGAGCAGTTCTTC
13,.,TRBV27,TRBJ2-2,.,CASSLRGLGELFF,TGTGCCAGCAGTTTGCGGGGTCTAGGGGAGCTGTTTTTT
13,.,TRBV7-9,TRBJ1-5,many,CASSQIGNQPQHF,TGTGCCAGCAGCCAAATTGGTAATCAGCCCCAGCATTTT
12,.,TRBV12-3/TRBV12-4,TRBJ1-6,many,CASSSPPSPLHF,TGTGCCAGCAGCTCCCCACCTTCACCCCTCCACTTT
13,.,TRBV5-1,TRBJ1-4,many,CASSYTTNEKLFF,TGCGCCAGCAGCTATACAACTAATGAAAAACTGTTTTTT